The 32 T cell receptor beta chains listed next were all sequenced from one sample in a study of vaccination effects on CD4 cells after COVID-19. Antigens of these TCRs are unknown. Clones were read by immunoSEQ multiplex PCR, and TCRdb kept only the in-frame ones, dropping some. Of some 79,000 clones listed, approximately 74% were seen once; the top ten hold 1.5% to 2%. Expansion of antigen-specific CD4+ T cells with viral peptide pools was carried out by the ViraFEST assay before sequencing. Upon completion of approximately ten days in culture, CD4+ T cells were isolated. Sample: CD4+ T cells from PBMCs cultured with HCoV-229E spike peptides, taken before COVID-19 vaccination. These receptors all come from a human donor who received a COVID-19 vaccine.

The chain has TRBV6-5 and TRBJ1-2; D perhaps matches TRBD1 (5 bases). Between the trimmed V and J ends, which lost 2 bases and 3 bases, there was a span of 13 bases. Germline V lookup: CDR1 MNHEY, CDR2 SVGAGI. This CDR3 comprises 15 residues. CDR3 bases: TGTGCCAGCAGTTACGGTGGGGCGGGAGACTATGGCTACACCTTC. This gives the protein CASSYGGAGDYGYTF.

V is TRBV5-1 and J is TRBJ1-6; 9 bases agree with TRBD1. The germline V gene encodes CDR1 SGHRS and CDR2 YFSETQ. This CDR3 region has 15 residues. V was pared by 4 bases and J by 10 bases, with 9 bases of the junction left unmatched. The CDR3 DNA follows: TGCGCCAGCAGCGTAGGACAGGGGCTAGAGTCACCCCTCCACTTT. It specifies CASSVGQGLESPLHF.

This clone was picked up one time. The chain carries TRBV3-1 (or the pseudogene TRBV3-2) and TRBJ2-1; no reliable D call. Germline assignment: CDR1 LGHDT and CDR2 YNNKEL (reference sequence). Trimming shortened V by 4 bases and J by 7 bases, and 11 bases separated the two germline ends. This CDR3 has 13 amino acids. Here the CDR3 reads CASSRSPLNEQFF. The CDR3 region has the DNA TGTGCCAGCAGCCGCTCCCCATTGAATGAGCAGTTCTTC.

The rearrangement uses TRBV5-1 and TRBJ2-3; 11 positions agree with TRBD1. CDR1 and CDR2 from the germline V gene are SGHRS and YFSETQ. This CDR3 has 14 residues. V gave up 6 bases and J gave up 4 bases; unmatched junction bases: 4. The CDR3 protein is CASKGQGGPDTQYF. CDR3 sequence (DNA): TGCGCCAGCAAGGGACAGGGGGGTCCAGATACGCAGTATTTT.

This chain links TRBV28 with TRBJ2-3, with 9 bases aligning to TRBD2. Germline V gene data show CDR1 as MDHEN and CDR2 as SYDVKM. Trimming at V came to 2 bases and at J to 7 bases, leaving 4 bases not matched to a gene. CDR3 length: 14 amino acids. The CDR3 here is CASSLAGGVNTQYF. The DNA of the CDR3 is TGTGCCAGCAGTTTAGCGGGGGGGGTGAATACGCAGTATTTT.

This clone occurred a few times. The genes are TRBV7-2 and TRBJ1-1; no reliable D call. The CDR3 is 13 residues long. V was pared by 5 bases and J by 4 bases, with 11 bases between. Germline values: CDR1 SGHTA, CDR2 FQGNSA. Here the CDR3 reads CASSPGRTTEAFF. The CDR3 DNA sequence: TGTGCCAGCAGCCCGGGAAGGACCACTGAAGCTTTCTTT.

In this sample, this clone turned up once. The chain uses TRBV2 and TRBJ1-5; D remains ambiguous. Trimming stripped 3 bases from V and 1 base from J, with 13 bases between. The CDR3 extends over 16 amino acids. Germline V gene sequence: CDR1 SNHLY, CDR2 FYNNEI. DNA for the CDR3: TGTGCCAGCAGTGATAGGCGGAGTCTGAGCAATCAGCCCCAGCATTTT. This codes for CASSDRRSLSNQPQHF.

This clone came up a few times. The rearrangement joins TRBV7-2 to TRBJ1-3; D is unclear. The CDR3 has 16 amino acids. Trimming took off 6 bases at V and 0 bases at J, with 15 bases between the two ends. CDR1 is SGHTA, CDR2 FQGNSA, per germline. The chain's CDR3 is CASSQGQPRSGNTIYF. DNA for the CDR3: TGTGCCAGCAGTCAAGGGCAGCCCCGCTCTGGAAACACCATATATTTT.

This chain connects TRBV27 to TRBJ1-2; TRBD1 agrees at 7 bases. The CDR3 extends over 14 amino acids. Trimming took 0 bases from V and 4 from J; bases not matched to a gene: 2. Germline V lookup: CDR1 MNHEY, CDR2 SMNVEV (reference sequence). The CDR3 reads CASSLSQGVYGYTF. DNA of the CDR3: TGTGCCAGCAGTTTATCCCAGGGGGTCTATGGCTACACCTTC.

V usage is TRBV27 and J usage is TRBJ2-7; no firm D call. CDR3 length equals 14 residues. From germline, CDR1 is MNHEY and CDR2 SMNVEV (reference sequence). Deletions cut 4 bases from V and 1 base from J, with 11 bases between. The CDR3 loop is CASSSRSTSYEQYV. For the CDR3, the DNA is TGTGCCAGCAGTTCGAGGTCCACGTCCTACGAGCAGTACGTC.

This clone was detected many times. This chain joins TRBV4-1 and TRBJ1-1; no definite D call. The CDR3 consists of 14 residues. Germline CDR1 MGHRA, CDR2 YSYEKL. V was cut by 1 base and J by 0 bases, with 6 bases left in between. CDR3 in amino acids: CASSQVPLNTEAFF. CDR3 bases: TGCGCCAGCAGCCAAGTCCCCCTGAACACTGAAGCTTTCTTT.

The chain uses TRBV7-7 and TRBJ2-3, with a possible D match to TRBD2 (6 bases). Germline V gene lookup returns CDR1 SSHAT and CDR2 FNYEAQ (reference sequence). CDR3 length equals 16 residues. V lost 1 base, J lost 0 bases, and 11 bases lay in between. The CDR3 spells CASSLGAGTSTDTQYF. The CDR3 DNA is TGTGCCAGCAGCTTAGGGGCGGGGACTAGCACAGATACGCAGTATTTT.

The V call is TRBV18, the J call TRBJ2-7; 9 bases match TRBD1. After removal of 4 bases from V and 6 bases from J, the junction contained 7 bases not matched to a gene. CDR1 is KGHSH, CDR2 LQKENI, per germline. The CDR3 loop spans 14 amino acids. CDR3 bases: TGTGCCAGCTCACAGCGGACAGGGGAATTCGAGCAGTACGTC. It codes for CASSQRTGEFEQYV.

This clone was counted a few times. The chain carries TRBV19 and TRBJ1-1; TRBD1 matches at 8 bases. This CDR3 is 14 amino acids long. The germline gives CDR1 LNHDA, CDR2 SQIVND (reference sequence). V shed 5 bases, J shed 10 bases, and the junction held 12 bases outside the gene matches. The CDR3 protein is CASSPRQGALRAFF. The DNA for the CDR3 is TGTGCCAGTAGTCCACGTCAGGGGGCGCTTAGAGCTTTCTTT.

This clone has more than one count but fewer than ten. The chain recombines TRBV19 with TRBJ1-3, with unresolved D. Trimming left V 7 bases short and J 0 bases short, with 10 bases between. This CDR3 comprises 14 residues. Germline lookup yields CDR1 LNHDA and CDR2 SQIVND (reference sequence). CDR3 sequence: CASIPRNSGNTIYF. In DNA form, the CDR3 reads TGTGCCAGTATTCCACGGAACTCTGGAAACACCATATATTTT.

V usage is TRBV6-2 or TRBV6-3 and J usage is TRBJ1-5; D remains ambiguous. V was trimmed by 2 bases and J by 0 bases, leaving 8 bases between them. Germline V gene data show CDR1 as MNHEY and CDR2 as SVGEGT. This CDR3 is built from 15 residues. The CDR3 bases are TGTGCCAGCAGTTACATGAGTTATAGCAATCAGCCCCAGCATTTT. Protein product: CASSYMSYSNQPQHF.

The chain couples TRBV19 to TRBJ2-1; TRBD1 aligns across 7 bases. Germline V gene sequence: CDR1 LNHDA, CDR2 SQIVND (reference sequence). J lost 9 bases, V lost 9 bases, and 14 bases had no gene match. CDR3 length: 14 residues. CDR3 region: CASLGQRGTSEQFF. As DNA, the CDR3 is TGTGCCAGCCTGGGACAGCGTGGAACCAGTGAGCAGTTCTTC.

The CDR3 DNA is TGTGCCAGCAGGGGGGCCGGAGAGACCCAGTACTTC. Translation gives CASRGAGETQYF. The chain has TRBV6-6 and TRBJ2-5; tentatively, D is TRBD1 (6 bases). This CDR3 comprises 12 residues. Trimming took off 6 bases at V and 4 bases at J, with 9 bases between the two ends. Germline V gives CDR1 MNHNY, CDR2 SVGAGI (reference sequence).

In DNA form, the CDR3 reads TGTGCCAGCAGGGTAGCGGGGGGAAATGAGCAGTTCTTC. Protein product: CASRVAGGNEQFF. The rearrangement uses TRBV6-5 and TRBJ2-1; TRBD2 aligns across 10 bases. The V segment lost 6 bases and the J segment 7 bases; nucleotides outside the gene matches: 3. The CDR3 runs to 13 residues. Germline CDR1 MNHEY, CDR2 SVGAGI.

This clone appeared a few times. The chain combines TRBV30 with TRBJ1-5; 7 nucleotides match TRBD1. Trimming took 2 bases from V and 4 from J; bases not matched to a gene: 8. The CDR3 has 15 amino acids. Germline CDR1 GTSNPN, CDR2 SVGIG (reference sequence). This chain's CDR3 is CAWSRGRQGNQPQHF. The CDR3, as DNA: TGTGCCTGGAGTAGGGGGCGGCAGGGTAATCAGCCCCAGCATTTT.

This clone showed up just a few times. The chain recombines TRBV15 with TRBJ1-5; D remains unclear. The CDR3 covers 13 residues. V lost 0 bases and J lost 5, with 5 bases in between. Looked up from germline, CDR1 is LNHNV and CDR2 is YYDKDF (reference sequence). CDR3 residues: CATSRDPHQPQHF. The CDR3 DNA follows: TGTGCCACCAGCAGAGATCCCCATCAGCCCCAGCATTTT. Based on the CDR3 plus reference TRBV15 and TRBJ1-5, the full variable domain is DAMVIQNPRYQVTQFGKPVTLSCSQTLNHNVMYWYQQKSSQAPKLLFHYYDKDFNNEADTPDNFQSRRPNTSFCFLDIRSPGLGDTAMYLCATSRDPHQPQHFGDGTRLSIL.

This chain uses TRBV5-5 with TRBJ1-5; 9 bases are shared with TRBD1. The V gene end was trimmed by 4 bases and the J gene end by 3 bases; junction bases not matched to a gene: 5. The V gene's germline CDR1 is SGHKS and CDR2 YYEKEE (reference sequence). There are 15 residues in the CDR3. The CDR3 DNA follows: TGTGCCAGCAGCAATACAGGGGGCCCCAATCAGCCCCAGCATTTT. Translation gives CASSNTGGPNQPQHF. The full variable domain, rest sourced from reference TRBV5-5 and TRBJ1-5, is DAGVTQSPTHLIKTRGQQVTLRCSPISGHKSVSWYQQVLGQGPQFIFQYYEKEERGRGNFPDRFSARQFPNYSSELNVNALLLGDSALYLCASSNTGGPNQPQHFGDGTRLSIL.

A few counts support this clone. This rearrangement joins TRBV19 to TRBJ2-1, with D possibly matching TRBD1 (6 bases). Germline lookup yields CDR1 LNHDA and CDR2 SQIVND (reference sequence). The V and J ends lost 6 bases and 10 bases respectively, with 25 bases between them. The CDR3 spans 16 residues. In nucleotides, the CDR3 is TGTGCCAGTAGCAGTCCACAGGGTCGTGTTCAACAGGAGCAGTTCTTC. Its translation is CASSSPQGRVQQEQFF.

This chain connects TRBV18 to TRBJ1-1, with D maybe TRBD1 (5 bases). The V and J ends lost 2 bases and 1 base respectively, with 8 bases between them. This CDR3 has 14 amino acids. Germline CDR1 and CDR2: KGHSH and LQKENI. The CDR3 DNA follows: TGTGCCAGCTCACCAATCGGGGGGAACACTGAAGCTTTCTTT. The encoded protein is CASSPIGGNTEAFF.

The chain employs TRBV30 and TRBJ2-3; no firm D call. The germline V and J ends were trimmed by 0 bases and 0 bases, with 7 bases remaining between them. The CDR3 is made up of 14 amino acids. Germline lookup yields CDR1 GTSNPN and CDR2 SVGIG (reference sequence). Here the CDR3 reads CAWSVRVSTDTQYF. The CDR3 DNA reads as TGTGCCTGGAGTGTTCGAGTTAGCACAGATACGCAGTATTTT.

In nucleotides, the CDR3 is TGCGCCAGCAGCTGGACAGGGTCAACTGGTGAAAAACTGTTTTTT. Protein product: CASSWTGSTGEKLFF. The gene calls are TRBV5-1 and TRBJ1-4; 8 positions agree with TRBD1. V shed 3 bases and J 7 bases; nucleotides not matched to a gene: 8. CDR3 length: 15 residues. CDR1 is SGHRS and CDR2 is YFSETQ in the germline V gene.

The CDR3 region has the DNA TGTGCCACCAGTGATTTTAGGGGAGCCTACGAGCAGTACGTC. This codes for CATSDFRGAYEQYV. This rearrangement joins TRBV24-1 to TRBJ2-7; D is tentatively TRBD1 or TRBD2 (5 bases each). CDR1 and CDR2 from the germline V gene are KGHDR and SFDVKD. The V gene lost 1 base and the J gene lost 2 bases, with 8 bases spanning the gap. The CDR3 extends over 14 amino acids.

The chain couples TRBV12-3 or TRBV12-4 to TRBJ2-3, with unresolved D. V lost 5 bases and J 6 bases, leaving 6 bases between the germline ends. This CDR3 region has 11 residues. The chain's CDR3 is CASSVQDTQYF. The CDR3 region has the DNA TGTGCCAGCAGTGTACAGGATACGCAGTATTTT.

The chain is built from TRBV6-1 and TRBJ1-1; D gene unclear. The CDR3 length is 17 residues. Germline CDR1 MNHNS, CDR2 SASEGT. Trimming left V 2 bases short and J 0 bases short, with 16 bases between. The CDR3 DNA reads TGTGCCAGCAGTGAAAGTCGGTATTTTATAATGAACACTGAAGCTTTCTTT. Translated, it gives CASSESRYFIMNTEAFF.

V gene TRBV6-5 combines with J gene TRBJ1-4; a weak D match, TRBD1 (5 bases). This CDR3 is built from 15 residues. Trimming removed 7 bases from V and 0 bases from J, with 12 bases in between. The germline V gene has CDR1 MNHEY and CDR2 SVGAGI. This CDR3 is CASIRDGATNEKLFF. The CDR3 DNA reads TGTGCCAGCATCAGGGACGGGGCAACTAATGAAAAACTGTTTTTT.

V and J are TRBV7-2 and TRBJ2-4; D may be TRBD2 (6 bases). Trimming removed 6 bases at V and 7 bases at J, with 13 bases between. Germline loops: CDR1 SGHTA, CDR2 FQGNSA. This CDR3 contains 13 residues. The CDR3 DNA reads TGTGCCAGCAGGACCACCGGGAGTAACATTCAGTACTTC. Translated: CASRTTGSNIQYF.

This chain joins TRBV11-2 and TRBJ2-3; D not resolved. Germline V gene data show CDR1 as SGHAT and CDR2 as FQNNGV. This CDR3 comprises 15 residues. Trimming removed 2 bases from V and 2 bases from J, with 11 bases in between. CDR3 nucleotides: TGTGCCAGCAGCTTAAGTCTTCAAAACACAGATACGCAGTATTTT. Amino acid sequence: CASSLSLQNTDTQYF.